The clone carrying this T cell receptor beta chain was seen at least ten times. Its antigen is not identified. Trimming stripped 5 bases from V and 0 bases from J, with 14 bases between. Germline assignment: CDR1 MGHRA and CDR2 YSYEKL. The CDR3 covers 16 residues. Semi-nested PCR with Nested Universal Primer A followed constant-region reverse priming of full-length variable regions. TCRdb re-called the 5' RACE reads through MiXCR, storing one row per CDR3 protein. Among about 54,000 distinct CDR3 sequences, 15% to 20% were seen once, and the ten largest hold about 2.2%. Study-level findings and limits: The larger cohort examined one V-J beta rearrangement, not whole repertoires. Greatest tumor Treg TCR overlap was with tumor naive CD4+ cells.

CD25-based Treg depletion was applied to purified naive CD4+ T cells. Sequencing was performed on naive CD4+ T cells sorted from blood. Subset given: naive CD4+ T cells, CD4+CD45RA+CD25-. This chain joins TRBV4-1 and TRBJ2-1, with a weak D call TRBD2 (6 bases). This receptor was obtained from a female donor with breast cancer. This CDR3 reads CASSTKAGSSYNEQFF. The CDR3 DNA sequence: TGCGCCAGCAGCACCAAGGCGGGGTCCTCCTACAATGAGCAGTTCTTC.